The following is a TCR beta chain sequence with its context. Antigen specificity is unknown. This entry belongs to a study of CD8+ T cells in alopecia areata. Overall study: Tofacitinib ran for 6 to 18 months before 6 months off drug. Study-level results: Normal skin's resident alphabeta T cells are sequenced alongside lesional scalp T cells.

In each case, RNA was isolated and then reverse transcribed into cDNA as the sequencing template. Clones were sequenced by immunoSEQ multiplex PCR, and TCRdb holds only the in-frame ones, with some missing. This table holds some 150,000 clones, around half found once. This sample comprised CD8+ T cells sorted from blood, obtained at week 0. The receptor comes from a human donor with alopecia areata.

CDR3 DNA sequence: TGTGCCAGCAGCGTAGACATCAAAAACATTCAGTACTTC. Its translation is CASSVDIKNIQYF. The chain combines TRBV9 with TRBJ2-4; D unclear. The CDR3 length is 13 residues. Germline CDR1 SGDLS, CDR2 YYNGEE. V was cut by 0 bases and J by 3 bases, with 4 bases left in between.